This T cell receptor beta chain was observed in a study of blood T cell repertoires in COVID-19. Overall study: The samples span acute and convalescent COVID-19 from the United States, Italy and Spain.

CDR3 length equals 14 residues. Trimming pared 1 base from V and 4 bases from J, leaving 10 bases between. CDR1 is LGHDT and CDR2 is YNNKEL in the germline V gene (reference sequence). As originally analysed: Amplification of reference gene primers provided the estimated nucleated cell counts. This table comes from immunoSEQ multiplex PCR, and its TCRdb copy is limited to in-frame clones, with some not included. For V, J and clone size, that table is used; D and trimming come from the DNA. The sample holds 330,000 or so clones, about 90% seen once. For recovered donors of Cohort 3, there were two negative PCRs, clearance, or symptom resolution.

The rearrangement uses TRBV3-1 (or the pseudogene TRBV3-2) and TRBJ1-2; D is ambiguous. The sequencing sample was made of PBMCs or T cells enriched from blood (not recorded which). The sequence came from a woman between 25 and 40 years old who had recovered from COVID-19. The CDR3 loop is CASSQGQAGYGYTF. Here the CDR3 DNA reads TGTGCCAGCAGCCAAGGACAAGCTGGCTATGGCTACACCTTC.